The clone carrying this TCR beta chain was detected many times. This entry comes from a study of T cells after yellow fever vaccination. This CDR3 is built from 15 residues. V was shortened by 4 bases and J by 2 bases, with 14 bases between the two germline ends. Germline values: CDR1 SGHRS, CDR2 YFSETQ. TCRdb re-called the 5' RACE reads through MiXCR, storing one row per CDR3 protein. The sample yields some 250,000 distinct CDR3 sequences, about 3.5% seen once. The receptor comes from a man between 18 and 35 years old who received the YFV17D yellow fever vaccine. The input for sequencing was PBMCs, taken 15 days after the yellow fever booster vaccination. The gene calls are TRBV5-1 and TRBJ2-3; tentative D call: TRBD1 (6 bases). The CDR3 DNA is TGCGCCAGCAGCCTAGGGCAGGGACACACAGATACGCAGTATTTT. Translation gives CASSLGQGHTDTQYF.